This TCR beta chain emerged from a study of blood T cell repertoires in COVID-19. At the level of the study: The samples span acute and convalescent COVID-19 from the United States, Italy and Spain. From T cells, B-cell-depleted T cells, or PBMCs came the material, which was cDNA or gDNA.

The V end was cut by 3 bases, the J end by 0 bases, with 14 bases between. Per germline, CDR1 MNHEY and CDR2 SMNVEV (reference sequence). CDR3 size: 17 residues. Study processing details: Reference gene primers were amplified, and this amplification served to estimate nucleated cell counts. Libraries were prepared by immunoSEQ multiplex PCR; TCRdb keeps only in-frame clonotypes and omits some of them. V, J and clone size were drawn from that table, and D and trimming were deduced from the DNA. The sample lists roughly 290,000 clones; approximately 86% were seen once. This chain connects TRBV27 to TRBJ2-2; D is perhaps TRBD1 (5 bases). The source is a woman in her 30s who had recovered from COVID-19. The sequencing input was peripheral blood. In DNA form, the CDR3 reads TGTGCCAGCAGTTTTAAGTTAGGGGCTGCGAACACCGGGGAGCTGTTTTTT. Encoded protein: CASSFKLGAANTGELFF.